These T cell receptor beta chains were read from a single sample in a study of vaccination and CD4 T cells after COVID-19. TCRdb redid the calling of the PCR reads with MiXCR, one entry per CDR3 protein. Counted here are about 9,600 distinct CDR3 sequences, approximately 30% occurring once; the ten biggest clones make up about 12%. Antigens for these TCRs are unknown. Source: CD4+ T cells from blood, cultured in vitro, taken after SARS-CoV-2 vaccination. These receptors originate from a human donor who had recovered from COVID-19. CDR3s include the opening cysteine and the closing phenylalanine or tryptophan. Fields, in order: J gene, D gene, clone size, V gene, CDR3 DNA, CDR3 protein. D genes are given only for firm matches. Only some rows state a clone size, as once, few, many or a class for expanded clones.

j_gene: TRBJ2-2
d_gene: NA
abundance: medium-sized
v_gene: TRBV20-1
CDR3nt: TGCAGTGCTAGAGATCACACCGGGGAGCTGTTTTTT
CDR3aa: CSARDHTGELFF

j_gene: TRBJ2-3
d_gene: NA
abundance: few
v_gene: TRBV25-1
CDR3nt: TGTGCCAGCAGTGGACAAGGTACTCTAGATACGCAGTATTTT
CDR3aa: CASSGQGTLDTQYF

j_gene: TRBJ2-1
d_gene: TRBD2
abundance: few
v_gene: TRBV7-3
CDR3nt: TGTGCCAGCAGCTTACGGCTAGCGGGAGACGATGAGCAGTTCTTC
CDR3aa: CASSLRLAGDDEQFF

j_gene: TRBJ2-1
d_gene: TRBD1
abundance: once
v_gene: TRBV9
CDR3nt: TGTGCCAGCAGCGTGGGACAGGGGTTCTACAATGAGCAGTTCTTC
CDR3aa: CASSVGQGFYNEQFF

j_gene: TRBJ2-1
d_gene: NA
abundance: few
v_gene: TRBV6-1
CDR3nt: TGTGCCAGCAGTAAACTCAACAATGAGCAGTTCTTC
CDR3aa: CASSKLNNEQFF

j_gene: TRBJ2-2
d_gene: NA
abundance: NA
v_gene: TRBV7-2
CDR3nt: TGTGCCAGCAGCTACAACGGGGGGCCCACCGGGGAGCTGTTTTTT
CDR3aa: CASSYNGGPTGELFF

j_gene: TRBJ2-5
d_gene: TRBD2
abundance: NA
v_gene: TRBV5-4
CDR3nt: TGTGCCAGCAGCGGGGGGGGTACCCAAGAGACCCAGTACTTC
CDR3aa: CASSGGGTQETQYF

j_gene: TRBJ2-2
d_gene: TRBD2
abundance: NA
v_gene: TRBV6-4
CDR3nt: TGTGCCAGCAACGCGGGAGGGGACACCGGGGAGCTGTTTTTT
CDR3aa: CASNAGGDTGELFF

j_gene: TRBJ1-1
d_gene: NA
abundance: few
v_gene: TRBV4-3
CDR3nt: TGCGCCAGCAGCCAAGATCCCGCGGGGAACACTGAAGCTTTCTTT
CDR3aa: CASSQDPAGNTEAFF

j_gene: TRBJ1-2
d_gene: TRBD1
abundance: once
v_gene: TRBV6-2/TRBV6-3
CDR3nt: TGTGCCAGCGGAAAAAGGGGGCTTAGAAATGGCTACACCTTC
CDR3aa: CASGKRGLRNGYTF

j_gene: TRBJ2-5
d_gene: NA
abundance: once
v_gene: TRBV12-3/TRBV12-4
CDR3nt: TGTGCCAGCAGTTTTTACCCGGGGGAATTGGAGACCCAGTACTTC
CDR3aa: CASSFYPGELETQYF

j_gene: TRBJ1-6
d_gene: TRBD1
abundance: few
v_gene: TRBV27
CDR3nt: TGTGCCAGCAGAATAGGACAGGGGCCGAATTCACCCCTCCACTTT
CDR3aa: CASRIGQGPNSPLHF

j_gene: TRBJ1-1
d_gene: NA
abundance: NA
v_gene: TRBV7-2
CDR3nt: TGTGCCAGCAGCCGACAAACGGAGGGACAGAACACTGAAGCTTTCTTT
CDR3aa: CASSRQTEGQNTEAFF

j_gene: TRBJ1-2
d_gene: TRBD1
abundance: few
v_gene: TRBV6-4
CDR3nt: TGTGCCAGCAGCCGTGGGACAGGGGTCGCCTATGGCTACACCTTC
CDR3aa: CASSRGTGVAYGYTF

j_gene: TRBJ2-7
d_gene: NA
abundance: few
v_gene: TRBV7-9
CDR3nt: TGTGCCAGCAGCTTAGGTGCAGGGAATGCCTACGAGCAGTACTTC
CDR3aa: CASSLGAGNAYEQYF

j_gene: TRBJ2-7
d_gene: NA
abundance: NA
v_gene: TRBV27
CDR3nt: TGTGCCAGCAGTTACTATCCGGACAGCACCTACGAGCAGTACTTC
CDR3aa: CASSYYPDSTYEQYF

j_gene: TRBJ2-1
d_gene: TRBD2
abundance: NA
v_gene: TRBV6-1
CDR3nt: TGTGCCAGCAGTGATGGCGGGAGGGCCGGGGGGAATGAGCAGTTCTTC
CDR3aa: CASSDGGRAGGNEQFF

j_gene: TRBJ2-2
d_gene: NA
abundance: few
v_gene: TRBV7-6
CDR3nt: TGTGCCAGCAGCCGGGGAGTTCTTAGCACCGGGGAGCTGTTTTTT
CDR3aa: CASSRGVLSTGELFF

j_gene: TRBJ1-5
d_gene: TRBD1
abundance: NA
v_gene: TRBV27
CDR3nt: TGTGCCAGCACCCGGACAGGGAGCAATCAGCCCCAGCATTTT
CDR3aa: CASTRTGSNQPQHF

j_gene: TRBJ2-7
d_gene: TRBD2
abundance: NA
v_gene: TRBV7-9
CDR3nt: TGTGCCAGCAGCTTTGGGGGGGTCGAGTACGAGCAGTACTTC
CDR3aa: CASSFGGVEYEQYF

j_gene: TRBJ1-2
d_gene: TRBD1
abundance: NA
v_gene: TRBV6-5
CDR3nt: TGTGCCAGCAGTTTGAGGACGACAGGGCTGGGAGGCTACACCTTC
CDR3aa: CASSLRTTGLGGYTF

j_gene: TRBJ1-2
d_gene: TRBD1
abundance: medium-sized
v_gene: TRBV20-1
CDR3nt: TGCAGTGCTAGAGGCTACAGCGGGGACAGGTTGGGCTACACCTTC
CDR3aa: CSARGYSGDRLGYTF

j_gene: TRBJ1-4
d_gene: TRBD1
abundance: few
v_gene: TRBV18
CDR3nt: TGTGCCAGCTCACCGGGACAGGGAGAAAAACTGTTTTTT
CDR3aa: CASSPGQGEKLFF

j_gene: TRBJ2-7
d_gene: TRBD1
abundance: few
v_gene: TRBV6-5
CDR3nt: TGTGCCAGCAGGTACGGGACAGAGAGCTACGAGCAGTACTTC
CDR3aa: CASRYGTESYEQYF

j_gene: TRBJ2-7
d_gene: NA
abundance: few
v_gene: TRBV10-3
CDR3nt: TGTGCCACCGAGTCGAGGGGCCTGACCTACGAGCAGTACTTC
CDR3aa: CATESRGLTYEQYF

j_gene: TRBJ2-5
d_gene: NA
abundance: NA
v_gene: TRBV10-1
CDR3nt: TGCGCCAGCAGTGACGGACTAGGGGGGGAGACCCAGTACTTC
CDR3aa: CASSDGLGGETQYF

j_gene: TRBJ2-2
d_gene: NA
abundance: NA
v_gene: TRBV4-2
CDR3nt: TGTGCCAGCAGCCAAGATCTTCCGGCCGGGGAGCTGTTTTTT
CDR3aa: CASSQDLPAGELFF

j_gene: TRBJ2-7
d_gene: NA
abundance: few
v_gene: TRBV7-6
CDR3nt: TGTGCCAGCAGCTTAGCGAGGGGGTTAGGAGAGCAGTACTTC
CDR3aa: CASSLARGLGEQYF

j_gene: TRBJ2-2
d_gene: TRBD2
abundance: few
v_gene: TRBV6-1
CDR3nt: TGTGCCAGCAGCCCCCCGGGGGGGCGGGAGCTGTTTTTT
CDR3aa: CASSPPGGRELFF

j_gene: TRBJ2-1
d_gene: NA
abundance: few
v_gene: TRBV20-1
CDR3nt: TGCAGTGCTAGATGGATAAATGAGCAGTTCTTC
CDR3aa: CSARWINEQFF

j_gene: TRBJ2-2
d_gene: NA
abundance: few
v_gene: TRBV7-9
CDR3nt: TGTGCCAGCAGCCTCCTAGGGCAGAAGGACACCGGGGAGCTGTTTTTT
CDR3aa: CASSLLGQKDTGELFF

j_gene: TRBJ1-5
d_gene: NA
abundance: NA
v_gene: TRBV19
CDR3nt: TGTGCCAGTAGTACCCTACTTGGAGGCAATCAGCCCCAGCATTTT
CDR3aa: CASSTLLGGNQPQHF

j_gene: TRBJ2-7
d_gene: TRBD2
abundance: NA
v_gene: TRBV6-1
CDR3nt: TGTGCCAGCAGTGATTTGGGGGGGACCTACGAGCAGTACTTC
CDR3aa: CASSDLGGTYEQYF

j_gene: TRBJ2-4
d_gene: NA
abundance: few
v_gene: TRBV11-2
CDR3nt: TGTGCCAGCAGCTTAGGGATTCTAGCCAAAAACATTCAGTACTTC
CDR3aa: CASSLGILAKNIQYF

j_gene: TRBJ2-4
d_gene: NA
abundance: NA
v_gene: TRBV28
CDR3nt: TGTGCCAGCAGCAGCGACCCAGAGCGCATAAGGGCCAAAAACATTCAGTACTTC
CDR3aa: CASSSDPERIRAKNIQYF

j_gene: TRBJ1-6
d_gene: TRBD1
abundance: NA
v_gene: TRBV20-1
CDR3nt: TGCAGTGTCCCGACAGGGGTATCCTATAATTCACCCCTCCACTTT
CDR3aa: CSVPTGVSYNSPLHF

j_gene: TRBJ1-6
d_gene: TRBD1
abundance: few
v_gene: TRBV20-1
CDR3nt: TGCAGTCCCTACATAGTCGTGCAGGGGGCTAATTCACCCCTCCACTTT
CDR3aa: CSPYIVVQGANSPLHF